Sequencing of this T cell receptor beta chain was carried out in a study of cytomegalovirus exposure and HLA in healthy donors. Findings and caveats of the study: Follow-up analysis found HLA locus-dependent TCR association rates, highest for DRB1 and lowest for HLA-C.

Worth noting for this clone: Its antigen is not known.

V lost 6 bases and J 8 bases, leaving 18 bases between the germline ends. CDR3 size: 14 residues. Per the germline V gene, CDR1 is SGHRS and CDR2 is YFSETQ. 60 Vbeta and 13 Jbeta primers were used in PCR. Measured with immunoSEQ multiplex PCR; TCRdb has only the in-frame clones, and not every one. The sample has 40,000 to 45,000 clones, under 65% seen once. This chain uses TRBV5-1 with TRBJ2-1; D possibly corresponds to TRBD2 (7 bases). The clonotype was recovered from a human donor in good health. The material sequenced was PBMCs. CDR3 in amino acids: CASTRTGGSYEQFF. The CDR3 DNA sequence: TGCGCCAGCACCCGAACGGGGGGCTCGTATGAGCAGTTCTTC. The full variable domain, completed using reference TRBV5-1 and TRBJ2-1, is KAGVTQTPRYLIKTRGQQVTLSCSPISGHRSVSWYQQTPGQGLQFLFEYFSETQRNKGNFPGRFSGRQFSNSRSEMNVSTLELGDSALYLCASTRTGGSYEQFFGPGTRLTVL.